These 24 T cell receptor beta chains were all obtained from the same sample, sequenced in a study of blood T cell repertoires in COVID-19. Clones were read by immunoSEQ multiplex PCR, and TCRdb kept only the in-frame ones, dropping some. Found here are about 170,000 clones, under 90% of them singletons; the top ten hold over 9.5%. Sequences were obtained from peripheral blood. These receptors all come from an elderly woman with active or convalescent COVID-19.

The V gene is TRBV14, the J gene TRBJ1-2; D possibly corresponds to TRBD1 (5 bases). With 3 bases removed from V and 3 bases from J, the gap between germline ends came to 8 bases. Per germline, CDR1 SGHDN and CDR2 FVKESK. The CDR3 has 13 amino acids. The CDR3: CASSQFRDYGYTF. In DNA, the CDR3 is TGTGCCAGCAGCCAGTTCAGGGACTATGGCTACACCTTC.

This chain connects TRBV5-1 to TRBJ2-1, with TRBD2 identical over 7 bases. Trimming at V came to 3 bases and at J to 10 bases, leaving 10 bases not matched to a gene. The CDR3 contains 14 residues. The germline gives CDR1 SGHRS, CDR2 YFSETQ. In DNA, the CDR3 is TGCGCCAGCAGCTGGGGGGGTGACAGACCAGAGCAGTTCTTC. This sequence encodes CASSWGGDRPEQFF.

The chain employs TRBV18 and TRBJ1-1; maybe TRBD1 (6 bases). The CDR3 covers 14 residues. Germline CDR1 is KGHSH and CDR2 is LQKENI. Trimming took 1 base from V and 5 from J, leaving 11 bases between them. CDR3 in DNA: TGTGCCAGCTCACCACAGGGGACAAGGACTGAAGCTTTCTTT. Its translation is CASSPQGTRTEAFF.

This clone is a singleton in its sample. CDR3 loop: CASSRTGNYGYTF. The CDR3 DNA follows: TGTGCCAGCAGTCGCACAGGGAACTATGGCTACACCTTC. This chain links TRBV7-2 with TRBJ1-2, with D possibly matching TRBD1 (6 bases). CDR1 and CDR2 from the germline V gene are SGHTA and FQGNSA. The CDR3 totals 13 residues. V was cut by 6 bases and J by 2 bases, with 10 bases left in between.

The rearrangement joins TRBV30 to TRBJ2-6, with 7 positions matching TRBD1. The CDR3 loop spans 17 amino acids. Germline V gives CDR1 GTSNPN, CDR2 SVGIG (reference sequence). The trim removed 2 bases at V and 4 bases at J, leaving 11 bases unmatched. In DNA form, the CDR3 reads TGTGCCTGGAGTTCCGGGACAGCCCTAGGGGGGGCCAACGTCCTGACTTTC. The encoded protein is CAWSSGTALGGANVLTF.

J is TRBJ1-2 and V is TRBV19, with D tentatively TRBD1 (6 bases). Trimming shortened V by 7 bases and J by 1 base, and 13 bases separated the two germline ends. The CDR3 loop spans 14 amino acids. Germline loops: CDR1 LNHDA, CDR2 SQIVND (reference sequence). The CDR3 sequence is CASMLTGRNYGYTF. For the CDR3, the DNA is TGTGCCAGTATGCTGACAGGTCGTAACTATGGCTACACCTTC.

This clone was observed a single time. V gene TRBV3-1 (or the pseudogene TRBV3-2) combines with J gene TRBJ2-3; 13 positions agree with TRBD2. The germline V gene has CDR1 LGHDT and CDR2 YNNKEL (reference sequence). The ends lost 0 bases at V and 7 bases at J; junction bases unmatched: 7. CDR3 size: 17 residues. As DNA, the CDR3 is TGTGCCAGCAGCCAAGAACTAGCGGGAGGGGTTAAGTATACGCAGTATTTT. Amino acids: CASSQELAGGVKYTQYF.

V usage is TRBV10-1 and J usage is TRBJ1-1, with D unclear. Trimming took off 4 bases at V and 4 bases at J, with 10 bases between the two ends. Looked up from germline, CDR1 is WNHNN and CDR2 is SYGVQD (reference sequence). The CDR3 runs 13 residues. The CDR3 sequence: CASSAVLRTEAFF. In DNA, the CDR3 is TGCGCCAGCAGTGCAGTACTACGCACTGAAGCTTTCTTT.

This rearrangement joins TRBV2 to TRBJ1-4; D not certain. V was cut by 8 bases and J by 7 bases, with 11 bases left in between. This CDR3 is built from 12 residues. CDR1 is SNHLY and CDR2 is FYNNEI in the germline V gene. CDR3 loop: CASVAGGEKLFF. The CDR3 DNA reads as TGTGCCAGCGTTGCGGGCGGTGAAAAACTGTTTTTT.

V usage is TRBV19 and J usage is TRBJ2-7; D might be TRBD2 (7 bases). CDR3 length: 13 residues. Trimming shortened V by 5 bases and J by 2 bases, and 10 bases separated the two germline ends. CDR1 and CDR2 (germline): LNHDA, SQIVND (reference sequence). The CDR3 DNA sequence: TGTGCCAGTAGTCGGGGGGCCCCCTACGAGCAGTACTTC. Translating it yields CASSRGAPYEQYF. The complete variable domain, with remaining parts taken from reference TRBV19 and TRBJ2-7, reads DGGITQSPKYLFRKEGQNVTLSCEQNLNHDAMYWYRQDPGQGLRLIYYSQIVNDFQKGDIAEGYSVSREKKESFPLTVTSAQKNPTAFYLCASSRGAPYEQYFGPGTRLTVT.

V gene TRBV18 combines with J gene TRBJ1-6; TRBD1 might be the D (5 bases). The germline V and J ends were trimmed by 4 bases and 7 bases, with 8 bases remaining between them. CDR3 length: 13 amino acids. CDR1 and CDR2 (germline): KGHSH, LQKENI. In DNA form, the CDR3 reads TGTGCCAGCTCACAGACAGAGAATTCACCCCTCCACTTT. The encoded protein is CASSQTENSPLHF.

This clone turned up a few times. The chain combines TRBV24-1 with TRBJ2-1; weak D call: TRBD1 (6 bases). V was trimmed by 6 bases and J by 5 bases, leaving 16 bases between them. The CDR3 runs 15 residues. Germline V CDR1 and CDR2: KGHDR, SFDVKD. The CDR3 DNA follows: TGTGCCACCAGTTCAGGGGCCGATTTTAACAATGAGCAGTTCTTC. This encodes CATSSGADFNNEQFF.

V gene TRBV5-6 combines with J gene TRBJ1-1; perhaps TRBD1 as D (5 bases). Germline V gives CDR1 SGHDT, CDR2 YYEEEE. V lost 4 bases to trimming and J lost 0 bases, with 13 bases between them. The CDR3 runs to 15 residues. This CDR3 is CASSPRGGLNTEAFF. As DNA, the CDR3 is TGTGCCAGCAGCCCGCGGGGGGGTTTGAACACTGAAGCTTTCTTT.

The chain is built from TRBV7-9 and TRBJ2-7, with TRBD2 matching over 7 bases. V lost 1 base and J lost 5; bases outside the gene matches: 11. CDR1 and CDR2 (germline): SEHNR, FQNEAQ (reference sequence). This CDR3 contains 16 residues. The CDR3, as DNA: TGTGCCAGCAGCTTAGGGATGGGCGGGAGTGGCCACGAGCAGTACTTC. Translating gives CASSLGMGGSGHEQYF.

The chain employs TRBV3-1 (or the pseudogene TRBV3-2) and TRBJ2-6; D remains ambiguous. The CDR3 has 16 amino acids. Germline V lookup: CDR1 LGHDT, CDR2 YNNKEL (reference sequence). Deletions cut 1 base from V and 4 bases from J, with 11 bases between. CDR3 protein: CASSQVLLSGANVLTF. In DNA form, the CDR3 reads TGTGCCAGCAGCCAAGTTCTTTTGTCCGGGGCCAACGTCCTGACTTTC.

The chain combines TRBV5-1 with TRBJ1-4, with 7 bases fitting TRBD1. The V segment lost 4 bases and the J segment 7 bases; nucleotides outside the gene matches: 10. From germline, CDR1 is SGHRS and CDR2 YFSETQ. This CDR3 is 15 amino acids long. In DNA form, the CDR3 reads TGCGCCAGCAGCACAAATACAGGGGAGGCTGAAAAACTGTTTTTT. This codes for CASSTNTGEAEKLFF.

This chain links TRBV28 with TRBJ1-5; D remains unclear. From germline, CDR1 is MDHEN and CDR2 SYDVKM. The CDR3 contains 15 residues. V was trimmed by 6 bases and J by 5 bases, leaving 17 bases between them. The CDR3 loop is CASSSPARGHQPQHF. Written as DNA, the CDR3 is TGTGCCAGCAGCTCCCCGGCCAGAGGCCATCAGCCCCAGCATTTT.

This CDR3 is CASSFKETQYF. CDR3 coding DNA: TGTGCCAGCAGCTTCAAAGAGACCCAGTACTTC. V usage is TRBV7-2 and J usage is TRBJ2-5; D unclear. The CDR3 totals 11 residues. Trimming shortened V by 3 bases and J by 3 bases, and 2 bases separated the two germline ends. Germline V lookup: CDR1 SGHTA, CDR2 FQGNSA.

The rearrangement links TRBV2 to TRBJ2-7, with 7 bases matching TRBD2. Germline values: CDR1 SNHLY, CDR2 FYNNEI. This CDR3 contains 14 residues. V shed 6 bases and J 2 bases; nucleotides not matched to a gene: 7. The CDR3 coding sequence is TGTGCCAGCAGGGCAGCGGGAACGACCTACGAGCAGTACTTC. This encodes CASRAAGTTYEQYF.

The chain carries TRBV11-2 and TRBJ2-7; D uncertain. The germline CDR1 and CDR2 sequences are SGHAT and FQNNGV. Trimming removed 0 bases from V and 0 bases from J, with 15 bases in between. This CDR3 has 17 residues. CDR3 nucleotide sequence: TGTGCCAGCAGCTTAGATATTGGTTGGAGCCGCTCCTACGAGCAGTACTTC. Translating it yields CASSLDIGWSRSYEQYF.

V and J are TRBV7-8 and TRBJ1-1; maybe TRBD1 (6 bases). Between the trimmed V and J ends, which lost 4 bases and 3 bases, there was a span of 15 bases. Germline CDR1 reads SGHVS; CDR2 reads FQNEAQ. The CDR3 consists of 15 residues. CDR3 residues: CASSSTGGRHTEAFF. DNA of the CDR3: TGTGCCAGCAGCTCAACTGGGGGCAGGCACACTGAAGCTTTCTTT.

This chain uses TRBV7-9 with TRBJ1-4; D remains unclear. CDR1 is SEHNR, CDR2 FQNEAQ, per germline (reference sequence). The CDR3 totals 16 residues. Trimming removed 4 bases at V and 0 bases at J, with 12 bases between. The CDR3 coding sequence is TGTGCCAGCAGCTCCAGGAGGTCTGCAACTAATGAAAAACTGTTTTTT. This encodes CASSSRRSATNEKLFF.

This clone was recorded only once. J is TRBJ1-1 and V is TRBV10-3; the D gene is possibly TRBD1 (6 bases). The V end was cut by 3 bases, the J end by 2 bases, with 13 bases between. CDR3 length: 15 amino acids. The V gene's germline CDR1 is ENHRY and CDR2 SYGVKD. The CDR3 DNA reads TGTGCCATCAGTGAAGCGACAGGCCTCAACACTGAAGCTTTCTTT. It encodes CAISEATGLNTEAFF.

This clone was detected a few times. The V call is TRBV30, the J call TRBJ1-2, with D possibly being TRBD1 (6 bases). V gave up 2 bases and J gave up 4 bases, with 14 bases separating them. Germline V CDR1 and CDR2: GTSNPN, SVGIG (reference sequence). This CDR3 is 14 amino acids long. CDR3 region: CAWSYRDIGYGYTF. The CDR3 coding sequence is TGTGCCTGGAGTTACAGGGATATTGGCTATGGCTACACCTTC.